Listed below are T cell receptor beta chains from one sample, sequenced in a study of blood T cell repertoires in COVID-19. TCRdb keeps only in-frame clones here, not all; method: immunoSEQ multiplex PCR. Among under 300,000 clones listed, approximately 85% were seen once. The sequenced sample was peripheral blood. The receptors were sampled from a woman between 65 and 79 years old with acute or convalescent COVID-19. The CDR3 runs from the conserved cysteine through the conserved F or W. Each record gives: D gene, V gene, CDR3 length, J gene, clone size, CDR3 DNA, CDR3 protein. The D gene is left open where the match is weak. Some rows mark clone size as missing; the rest say once, few, many or name a class of expanded clone.

NA,TRBV6-5,14,TRBJ1-4,NA,TGTGCCAGCAGATTGACAGGCAACTATGAAAAACTGTTTTTT,CASRLTGNYEKLFF
NA,TRBV21-1,12,TRBJ1-5,NA,TGTGCCACCTGGACACCGGATCAGCCCCAGCATTTT,CATWTPDQPQHF
TRBD1,TRBV7-2,15,TRBJ2-7,NA,TGTGCCAGCAGCTTGGGGACAGCAGGCTCCTACGAGCAGTACTTC,CASSLGTAGSYEQYF
NA,TRBV19,13,TRBJ1-5,NA,TGTGCCAGTAACGCAGGGAAGGGTCAGCCCCAGCATTTT,CASNAGKGQPQHF
TRBD2,TRBV7-3,12,TRBJ2-5,NA,TGTGCCAGCAGCCTACCGGGGGGGACCCAGTACTTC,CASSLPGGTQYF
NA,TRBV12-3/TRBV12-4,12,TRBJ2-5,NA,TGTGCCAGCAGCCCAACAGGGGAGACCCAGTACTTC,CASSPTGETQYF
TRBD1,TRBV4-1,14,TRBJ1-4,NA,TGCGCCAGCAGCCAAGGACAGGGGAGAGAAAAACTGTTTTTT,CASSQGQGREKLFF
NA,TRBV5-6,12,TRBJ1-1,NA,TGTGCCAGCAGCTTGCGGGGGGTAAAAGCTTTCTTT,CASSLRGVKAFF
TRBD1,TRBV27,16,TRBJ1-1,NA,TGTGCCAGCAGTGACCCCCCGGGACAGGGGGACACTGAAGCTTTCTTT,CASSDPPGQGDTEAFF
TRBD1,TRBV6-5,14,TRBJ1-1,NA,TGTGCCAGCAGGAGGACAGGGTTGAACACTGAAGCTTTCTTT,CASRRTGLNTEAFF
NA,TRBV19,13,TRBJ1-2,once,TGTGCCAGTAGTTTCCGGGGGTACTATGGCTACACCTTC,CASSFRGYYGYTF
TRBD1,TRBV20-1,11,TRBJ2-3,NA,TGCAGTGCGATCGACAGGGGTACGCAGTATTTT,CSAIDRGTQYF
TRBD2,TRBV6-5,15,TRBJ2-5,NA,TGTGCCAGCAGTTACAGGCTAGCGGGGATCCAGACCCAGTACTTC,CASSYRLAGIQTQYF
TRBD1,TRBV6-5,16,TRBJ1-2,once,TGTGCCAGCAGTTACTCGACGACAGGGGGGATCTCGGGCTACACCTTC,CASSYSTTGGISGYTF
TRBD2,TRBV11-3,15,TRBJ2-3,NA,TGTGCCAGCAGCTTTAGCGGGGGCGGCCCAGATACGCAGTATTTT,CASSFSGGGPDTQYF
NA,TRBV5-1,15,TRBJ2-4,NA,TGCGCCTGCACGTCGGGGGTAGAGGCCAAAAACATTCAGTACTTC,CACTSGVEAKNIQYF
NA,TRBV5-4,13,TRBJ2-3,NA,TGTGCCAGCAGCTTGCAGGGGACAGATACGCAGTATTTT,CASSLQGTDTQYF
NA,TRBV10-3,16,TRBJ2-5,NA,TGTGCCATCAGTGATCTCGGACTCAAGGCTGGGGAGACCCAGTACTTC,CAISDLGLKAGETQYF
TRBD2,TRBV6-2/TRBV6-3,17,TRBJ2-3,few,TGTGCCAGCAGTTACTTGGGGGCTAGCGGGGGCACAGATACGCAGTATTTT,CASSYLGASGGTDTQYF
NA,TRBV6-5,13,TRBJ1-5,NA,TGTGCCAGCGGGCAGGCGCCCGGTCAGCCCCAGCATTTT,CASGQAPGQPQHF
NA,TRBV6-5,13,TRBJ2-6,NA,TGTGCCACCCTCTTTCAGGGGGCCAACGTCCTGACTTTC,CATLFQGANVLTF
NA,TRBV20-1,11,TRBJ2-3,NA,TGCAGTGCTGAGGGCACAGATACGCAGTATTTT,CSAEGTDTQYF
NA,TRBV5-4,14,TRBJ1-1,NA,TGTGCCAGCAGCAAACCGGGACTGATCGCTGAAGCTTTCTTT,CASSKPGLIAEAFF